The 5 T cell receptor beta chains given below trace back to one sample, sequenced in a study of blood T cell repertoires in COVID-19. Here immunoSEQ multiplex PCR was the method, and the copy in TCRdb shows in-frame clones only, minus some. The sample contains about 200,000 clones, around 85% of which appear only once. The sample comprised peripheral blood. The receptors stem from a man aged 60 to 75 with COVID-19, enrolled during active disease.

The chain uses TRBV5-8 and TRBJ1-3; 7 bases fit TRBD1. V was clipped by 1 base and J by 3 bases; unmatched bases: 4. From germline, CDR1 is SGHTS and CDR2 YDEGEE. The CDR3 has 15 amino acids. The CDR3 loop is CASSLKGGFGNTIYF. In DNA, the CDR3 is TGTGCCAGCAGCTTGAAAGGGGGCTTTGGAAACACCATATATTTT.

A few counts support this clone. The V call is TRBV5-8, the J call TRBJ1-6; no reliable D call. The V gene's germline CDR1 is SGHTS and CDR2 YDEGEE. V was cut by 4 bases and J by 0 bases, with 14 bases left in between. The CDR3 has 17 amino acids. CDR3 DNA sequence: TGTGCCAGCAGCCCTCTCCGGGGTAGCTCCTATAATTCACCCCTCCACTTT. Protein product: CASSPLRGSSYNSPLHF.

The chain uses TRBV2 and TRBJ1-4; D ambiguous. V shed 4 bases and J shed 8 bases, with 11 bases lying between them. The germline CDR1 and CDR2 sequences are SNHLY and FYNNEI. This CDR3 region has 13 residues. The CDR3 nucleotides read TGTGCCAGCAGTGTGGGGAGCCGGGAAAAACTGTTTTTT. This codes for CASSVGSREKLFF.

The chain couples TRBV19 to TRBJ1-6; D unresolved. V was clipped by 6 bases and J by 7 bases, with 16 bases between them. The CDR3 loop spans 15 amino acids. Germline V lookup: CDR1 LNHDA, CDR2 SQIVND (reference sequence). CDR3 in DNA: TGTGCCAGTAGGTCCCCTGTTCTTGAGAATTCACCCCTCCACTTT. Translation: CASRSPVLENSPLHF.

CDR3 sequence reads: CASSPAEGAPGNTIYF. CDR3 in DNA: TGCGCCAGCAGCCCGGCCGAGGGGGCCCCTGGAAACACCATATATTTT. This chain uses TRBV5-1 with TRBJ1-3; TRBD1 matches 7 bases. Germline CDR1 SGHRS, CDR2 YFSETQ. CDR3 size: 16 residues. The junction had 9 bases not matched to a gene; V was cut back by 4 bases and J by 2 bases.